Described below is a single T cell receptor (beta chain) sequence and its context. These data are taken from a study of long-term antiretroviral therapy in people with HIV. The CDR3 runs to 16 residues. Trimming pared 4 bases from V and 0 bases from J, leaving 16 bases between. From germline, CDR1 is SGHNT and CDR2 YYREEE (reference sequence). At survey level, the immunoSEQ assay was run in its v3.0 version. The table came from immunoSEQ multiplex PCR; TCRdb's copy has only in-frame clones and leaves some out. The repertoire holds 40,000 to 45,000 clones, with 90% to 95% as singletons. The sequencing here drew on unsorted PBMCs, taken 3.7 years after starting antiretroviral therapy. The V call is TRBV5-4, the J call TRBJ1-1, with D possibly matching TRBD1 (6 bases). The source of this sequence is a woman aged 45-59 years with HIV. Here the CDR3 reads CASSPQWTAMNTEAFF. CDR3 DNA: TGTGCCAGCAGCCCCCAATGGACAGCCATGAACACTGAAGCTTTCTTT.